The next 20 T cell receptor beta chains were all read from a single sample in a study of blood T cell repertoires in COVID-19. Measured with immunoSEQ multiplex PCR; TCRdb has only the in-frame clones, and not every one. The table has roughly 300,000 clones, around 86% seen once. The sequenced sample consisted of PBMCs or T cells enriched from blood (not recorded which). All receptors come from a young man who had recovered from COVID-19.

The chain joins TRBV19 to TRBJ1-5, with unresolved D. The CDR3 covers 13 residues. Trimming shortened V by 0 bases and J by 6 bases, and 6 bases separated the two germline ends. Germline CDR1 and CDR2: LNHDA and SQIVND (reference sequence). The chain's CDR3 is CASSIDRVQPQHF. CDR3 DNA sequence: TGTGCCAGTAGTATAGATCGGGTTCAGCCCCAGCATTTT. The full variable domain, with the rest looked up from reference TRBV19 and TRBJ1-5, is DGGITQSPKYLFRKEGQNVTLSCEQNLNHDAMYWYRQDPGQGLRLIYYSQIVNDFQKGDIAEGYSVSREKKESFPLTVTSAQKNPTAFYLCASSIDRVQPQHFGDGTRLSIL.

The chain combines TRBV11-2 with TRBJ2-7; the match to TRBD1 covers 8 bases. This CDR3 is 15 amino acids long. The trim removed 3 bases at V and 6 bases at J, leaving 10 bases unmatched. Germline CDR1 SGHAT, CDR2 FQNNGV. CDR3 residues: CASSFLQGDMVEQYF. The CDR3 coding sequence is TGTGCCAGCAGCTTCCTACAGGGGGATATGGTCGAGCAGTACTTC.

J is TRBJ1-4 and V is TRBV4-2; 7 positions match TRBD1. V shed 1 base and J 3 bases; nucleotides not matched to a gene: 2. The germline CDR1 and CDR2 sequences are LGHNA and YNFKEQ. This CDR3 spans 15 amino acids. For the CDR3, the DNA is TGTGCCAGCAGCCAAGGGACAGGATCTAATGAAAAACTGTTTTTT. It yields the protein CASSQGTGSNEKLFF.

The chain uses TRBV27 and TRBJ2-7, with 9 nucleotides matching TRBD1. This CDR3 has 14 residues. CDR1 and CDR2 (germline): MNHEY, SMNVEV (reference sequence). Losses at the gene ends were 3 bases for V and 3 bases for J; bases not matched to a gene: 3. CDR3 loop: CASSFGQGYYEQYF. CDR3 DNA: TGTGCCAGCAGTTTTGGACAGGGGTACTACGAGCAGTACTTC.

The chain has TRBV6-5 and TRBJ1-3; 7 nucleotides agree with TRBD1. Germline loops: CDR1 MNHEY, CDR2 SVGAGI. J was trimmed by 2 bases and V by 8 bases; bases with no gene match: 6. CDR3 length: 14 amino acids. The DNA of the CDR3 is TGTGCCAGCGGGACCGGGACAGCTGGAAACACCATATATTTT. It translates to CASGTGTAGNTIYF.

This chain links TRBV3-1 (or the pseudogene TRBV3-2) with TRBJ1-6, with D perhaps matching TRBD1 (5 bases). CDR3 length: 14 residues. Per germline, CDR1 LGHDT and CDR2 YNNKEL (reference sequence). The V and J ends lost 3 bases and 9 bases respectively, with 12 bases between them. CDR3 in amino acids: CASSQSQGSSPLHF. CDR3 in DNA: TGTGCCAGCAGCCAGTCCCAGGGCAGTTCACCCCTCCACTTT.

This clone was detected only a few times. The chain uses TRBV5-5 and TRBJ2-5, with 8 bases lining up with TRBD2. Germline V gene data show CDR1 as SGHKS and CDR2 as YYEKEE (reference sequence). This CDR3 is 15 amino acids long. The ends lost 1 base at V and 2 bases at J; junction bases unmatched: 4. In DNA, the CDR3 is TGTGCCAGCAGCTTGAGTAGCGGGATTCAAGAGACCCAGTACTTC. Its translation is CASSLSSGIQETQYF.

This rearrangement joins TRBV29-1 to TRBJ1-1; D gene uncertain. CDR1 is SQVTM, CDR2 ANQGSEA, per germline. The V gene lost 5 bases and the J gene lost 3 bases, with 13 bases spanning the gap. CDR3 length: 13 amino acids. CDR3 protein: CSVSSVADTEAFF. Written as DNA, the CDR3 is TGCAGCGTTTCTTCTGTCGCGGACACTGAAGCTTTCTTT.

This chain uses TRBV6-6 with TRBJ1-4, with 9 bases lining up with TRBD1. Germline CDR1 MNHNY, CDR2 SVGAGI (reference sequence). The CDR3 runs to 17 residues. The J segment lost 6 bases and the V segment lost 5 bases, leaving 13 bases of the junction unmatched. The CDR3 protein is CASSPRINRGQHEKLFF. In DNA form, the CDR3 reads TGTGCCAGCAGTCCCCGAATTAACAGGGGGCAACATGAAAAACTGTTTTTT.

The rearrangement uses TRBV6-1 and TRBJ2-1; 7 nucleotides agree with TRBD1. Unmatched junction bases numbered 8, after V lost 1 base and J lost 2 bases. The CDR3 spans 17 residues. Germline V gene data show CDR1 as MNHNS and CDR2 as SASEGT. CDR3 residues: CASSEVEGASPYNEQFF. CDR3 coding DNA: TGTGCCAGCAGTGAAGTTGAGGGGGCGAGTCCCTACAATGAGCAGTTCTTC.

This chain connects TRBV4-1 to TRBJ2-7, with D possibly being TRBD2 (5 bases). V shed 0 bases and J shed 2 bases, with 8 bases lying between them. The CDR3 runs 14 residues. The germline CDR1 and CDR2 sequences are MGHRA and YSYEKL. CDR3 loop: CASSQDVGAYEQYF. The CDR3 nucleotides read TGCGCCAGCAGCCAAGATGTCGGGGCCTACGAGCAGTACTTC.

The rearrangement links TRBV2 to TRBJ1-1; a possible D gene is TRBD1 (6 bases). The germline CDR1 and CDR2 sequences are SNHLY and FYNNEI. This CDR3 has 13 amino acids. The V and J ends lost 3 bases and 4 bases respectively, with 9 bases between them. This CDR3 reads CASSEGAVTEAFF. In DNA form, the CDR3 reads TGTGCCAGCAGTGAGGGGGCAGTCACTGAAGCTTTCTTT.

This clone was seen just once. This chain links TRBV7-2 with TRBJ2-7; D gene unclear. The CDR3 sequence is 13 residues long. V was clipped by 5 bases and J by 6 bases, with 14 bases between them. CDR1 SGHTA and CDR2 FQGNSA come from the germline V gene. As DNA, the CDR3 is TGTGCCAGCAGCGCATCTAGGTATAGCGAGCAGTACTTC. Encoded protein: CASSASRYSEQYF.

The rearrangement uses TRBV15 and TRBJ2-3, with D possibly matching TRBD2 (6 bases). The CDR3 totals 15 residues. V lost 1 base, J lost 7 bases, and 15 bases lay in between. Germline V gene sequence: CDR1 LNHNV, CDR2 YYDKDF (reference sequence). As DNA, the CDR3 is TGTGCCACCAGCAGAGTCGACGGGAGAGCTAATACGCAGTATTTT. It specifies CATSRVDGRANTQYF.

This clone was recorded once. This sequence joins TRBV18 and TRBJ2-7; the D is unclear. CDR3 length: 13 amino acids. From germline, CDR1 is KGHSH and CDR2 LQKENI. V lost 1 base and J lost 0, with 4 bases in between. The DNA for the CDR3 is TGTGCCAGCTCACCACGCGCCTCCTACGAGCAGTACTTC. Protein product: CASSPRASYEQYF.

This clone turned up a few times. The CDR3 bases are TGTGCCAGCAGCTTAGGCGGCACGGCGGGCAATCAGCCCCAGCATTTT. Amino acids: CASSLGGTAGNQPQHF. The chain recombines TRBV7-9 with TRBJ1-5, with D unresolved. The CDR3 loop spans 16 amino acids. The germline V gene has CDR1 SEHNR and CDR2 FQNEAQ (reference sequence). V was shortened by 1 base and J by 2 bases, with 12 bases between the two germline ends. Combining the CDR3 with reference TRBV7-9 and TRBJ1-5 gives the whole variable domain DTGVSQNPRHKITKRGQNVTFRCDPISEHNRLYWYRQTLGQGPEFLTYFQNEAQLEKSRLLSDRFSAERPKGSFSTLEIQRTEQGDSAMYLCASSLGGTAGNQPQHFGDGTRLSIL.

V usage is TRBV7-2 and J usage is TRBJ1-1; unclear D gene. Trimming stripped 1 base from V and 0 bases from J, with 12 bases between. The CDR3 contains 16 residues. Germline V CDR1 and CDR2: SGHTA, FQGNSA. CDR3 region: CASSLGPVFMNTEAFF. The CDR3 DNA is TGTGCCAGCAGCTTAGGGCCCGTTTTCATGAACACTGAAGCTTTCTTT.

V gene TRBV14 combines with J gene TRBJ2-1, with 7 bases fitting TRBD2. This CDR3 is 15 amino acids long. Trimming at V came to 0 bases and at J to 4 bases, leaving 3 bases not matched to a gene. In germline, CDR1 is SGHDN, CDR2 FVKESK. CDR3 nucleotide sequence: TGTGCCAGCAGCCAAGAGACGGGAGGATACAATGAGCAGTTCTTC. Its protein product is CASSQETGGYNEQFF. The whole variable domain, filled in from reference TRBV14 and TRBJ2-1, reads EAGVTQFPSHSVIEKGQTVTLRCDPISGHDNLYWYRRVMGKEIKFLLHFVKESKQDESGMPNNRFLAERTGGTYSTLKVQPAELEDSGVYFCASSQETGGYNEQFFGPGTRLTVL.

This chain joins TRBV5-1 and TRBJ2-1, with TRBD2 matching 8 bases. With 4 bases clipped from V and 0 bases from J, the junction kept 3 bases outside the gene matches. CDR3 size: 15 residues. Germline lookup yields CDR1 SGHRS and CDR2 YFSETQ. Here the CDR3 reads CASSPSGRSYNEQFF. The CDR3 region has the DNA TGCGCCAGCAGCCCTAGCGGGCGCTCCTACAATGAGCAGTTCTTC.

V is TRBV5-1 and J is TRBJ2-2; D may be TRBD1 (5 bases). Germline V gene data show CDR1 as SGHRS and CDR2 as YFSETQ. The CDR3 is 15 amino acids. Trimming pared 0 bases from V and 4 bases from J, leaving 10 bases between. The CDR3 coding sequence is TGCGCCAGCAGCTTGGTCAGGGTAACCACCGGGGAGCTGTTTTTT. Protein: CASSLVRVTTGELFF.